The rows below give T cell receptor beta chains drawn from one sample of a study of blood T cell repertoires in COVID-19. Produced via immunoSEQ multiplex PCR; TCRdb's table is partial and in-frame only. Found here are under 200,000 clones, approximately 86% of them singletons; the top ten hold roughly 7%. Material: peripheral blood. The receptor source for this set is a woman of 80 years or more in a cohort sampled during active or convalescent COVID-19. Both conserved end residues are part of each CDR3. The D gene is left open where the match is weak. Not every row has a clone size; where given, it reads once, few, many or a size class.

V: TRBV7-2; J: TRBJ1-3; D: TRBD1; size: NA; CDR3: CASSQGGTRSIYF; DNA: TGTGCCAGCAGTCAAGGGGGCACCCGATCCATATATTTT
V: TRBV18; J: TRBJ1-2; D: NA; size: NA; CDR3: CASSPPRGLPMVGYTF; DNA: TGTGCCAGCTCACCACCTCGCGGACTGCCTATGGTTGGCTACACCTTC
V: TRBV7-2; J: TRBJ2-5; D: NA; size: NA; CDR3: CASSLGGRETQYF; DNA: TGTGCCAGCAGCTTAGGAGGCCGAGAGACCCAGTACTTC
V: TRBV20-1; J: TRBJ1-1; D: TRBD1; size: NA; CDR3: CSASGDRTEAFF; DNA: TGCAGTGCTAGTGGGGACAGAACTGAAGCTTTCTTT
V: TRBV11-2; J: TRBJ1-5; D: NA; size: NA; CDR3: CASSLGGGDSNQPQHF; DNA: TGTGCCAGCAGCCTAGGCGGCGGGGATTCCAATCAGCCCCAGCATTTT
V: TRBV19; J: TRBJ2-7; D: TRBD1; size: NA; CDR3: CASSTRQGALYEQYF; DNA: TGTGCCAGTAGTACGCGACAGGGGGCGCTTTACGAGCAGTACTTC
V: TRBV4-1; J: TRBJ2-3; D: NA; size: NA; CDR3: CASSQDRLASTDTQYF; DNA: TGCGCCAGCAGCCAAGATAGGCTAGCGAGCACAGATACGCAGTATTTT
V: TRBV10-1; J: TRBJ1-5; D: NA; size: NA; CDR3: CASSDVKTEFSNQPQHF; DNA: TGCGCCAGCAGTGACGTGAAGACAGAGTTTTCCAATCAGCCCCAGCATTTT
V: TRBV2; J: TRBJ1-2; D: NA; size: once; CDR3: CASEVVGNYGYTF; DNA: TGTGCCAGCGAGGTCGTGGGTAACTATGGCTACACCTTC
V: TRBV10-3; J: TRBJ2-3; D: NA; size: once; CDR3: CAISGVGSTDTQYF; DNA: TGTGCCATCAGTGGGGTCGGGAGCACAGATACGCAGTATTTT
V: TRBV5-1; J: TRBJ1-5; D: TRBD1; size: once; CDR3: CASSPWGDRENQPQHF; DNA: TGCGCCAGCAGCCCATGGGGGGACAGGGAAAATCAGCCCCAGCATTTT
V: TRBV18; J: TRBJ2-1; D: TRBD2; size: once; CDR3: CASSSGAATTSGGVYNEQFF; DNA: TGTGCCAGCTCTTCTGGGGCCGCTACTACTAGCGGGGGGGTCTACAATGAGCAGTTCTTC
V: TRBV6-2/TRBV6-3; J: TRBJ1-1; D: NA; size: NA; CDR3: CASSYYNTGTEAFF; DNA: TGTGCCAGCAGTTACTATAATACCGGGACTGAAGCTTTCTTT
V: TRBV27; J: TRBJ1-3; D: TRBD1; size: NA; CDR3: CASSTGGPREGNTIYF; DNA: TGTGCCAGCAGTACAGGGGGACCCCGGGAAGGAAACACCATATATTTT
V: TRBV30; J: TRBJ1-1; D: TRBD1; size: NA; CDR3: CAWTDRGLNTEAFF; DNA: TGTGCCTGGACTGACAGGGGATTGAACACTGAAGCTTTCTTT
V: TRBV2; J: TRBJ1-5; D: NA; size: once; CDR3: CASSSQGLSNQPQHF; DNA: TGTGCCAGCAGTTCACAGGGTTTAAGCAATCAGCCCCAGCATTTT
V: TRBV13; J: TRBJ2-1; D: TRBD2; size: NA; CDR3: CASSPTSGGRYNEQFF; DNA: TGTGCCAGCAGCCCAACTAGCGGGGGGCGATACAATGAGCAGTTCTTC
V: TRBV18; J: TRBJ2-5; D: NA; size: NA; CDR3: CASSPAQGRQETQYF; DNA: TGTGCCAGCTCACCAGCACAGGGGAGGCAAGAGACCCAGTACTTC
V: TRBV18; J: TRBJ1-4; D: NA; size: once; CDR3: CASSGRGSSTNEKLFF; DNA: TGTGCCAGCTCTGGCCGGGGTTCATCAACTAATGAAAAACTGTTTTTT
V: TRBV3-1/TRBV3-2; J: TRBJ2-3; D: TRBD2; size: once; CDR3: CASSQAGGGTDTQYF; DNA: TGTGCCAGCAGCCAAGCGGGGGGAGGGACAGATACGCAGTATTTT
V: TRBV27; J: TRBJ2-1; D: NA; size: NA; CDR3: CASSRTSSYNEQFF; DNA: TGTGCCAGCAGTAGGACAAGCTCCTACAATGAGCAGTTCTTC
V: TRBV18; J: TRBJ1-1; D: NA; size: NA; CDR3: CASSPPSQRNTEAFF; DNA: TGTGCCAGCTCACCACCTTCACAGAGGAACACTGAAGCTTTCTTT
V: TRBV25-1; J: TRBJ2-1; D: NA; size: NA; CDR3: CASGRESSYNEQFF; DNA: TGTGCCAGCGGGCGGGAAAGCTCCTACAATGAGCAGTTCTTC
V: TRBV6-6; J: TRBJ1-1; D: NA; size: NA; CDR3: CASSYARGGTEAFF; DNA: TGTGCCAGCAGTTACGCCAGGGGTGGCACTGAAGCTTTCTTT
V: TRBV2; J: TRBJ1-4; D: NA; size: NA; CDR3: CASSESAGALEKLFF; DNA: TGTGCCAGCAGTGAATCAGCAGGTGCCCTTGAAAAACTGTTTTTT
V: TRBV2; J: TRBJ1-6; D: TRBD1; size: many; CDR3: CASGLGQGNSPLHF; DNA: TGTGCCAGCGGATTAGGACAGGGTAATTCACCCCTCCACTTT
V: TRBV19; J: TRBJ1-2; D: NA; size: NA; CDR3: CASSLNGRTDYGYTF; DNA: TGTGCCAGTAGTCTAAACGGACGGACAGATTATGGCTACACCTTC
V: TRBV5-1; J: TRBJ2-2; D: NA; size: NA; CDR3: CASSRDTDTGELFF; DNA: TGCGCCAGCAGCCGGGACACCGACACCGGGGAGCTGTTTTTT
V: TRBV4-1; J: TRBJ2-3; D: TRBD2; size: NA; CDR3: CASSPGSGRMGSTDTQYF; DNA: TGCGCCAGCAGCCCTGGTAGCGGGAGGATGGGGAGCACAGATACGCAGTATTTT
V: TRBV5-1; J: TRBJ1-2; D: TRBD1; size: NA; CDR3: CASSSQGAGNYGYTF; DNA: TGCGCCAGCAGCTCACAGGGGGCCGGGAACTATGGCTACACCTTC
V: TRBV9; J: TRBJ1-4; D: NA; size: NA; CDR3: CASSAQGTTNEKLFF; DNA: TGTGCCAGCAGCGCCCAGGGGACAACTAATGAAAAACTGTTTTTT
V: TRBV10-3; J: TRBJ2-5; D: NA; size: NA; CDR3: CAISREPQETQYF; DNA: TGTGCCATCTCTCGGGAGCCCCAAGAGACCCAGTACTTC
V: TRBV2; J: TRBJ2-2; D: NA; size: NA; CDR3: CASSPLLAPTGELFF; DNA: TGTGCCAGCAGTCCCTTACTAGCCCCGACCGGGGAGCTGTTTTTT
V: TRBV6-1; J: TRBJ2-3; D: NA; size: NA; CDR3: CASSEAGGRTDTQYF; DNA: TGTGCCAGCAGTGAAGCGGGGGGACGAACAGATACGCAGTATTTT
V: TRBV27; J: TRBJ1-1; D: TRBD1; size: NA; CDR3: CASSARQGGINTEAFF; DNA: TGTGCCAGCAGTGCCCGACAGGGCGGGATTAACACTGAAGCTTTCTTT
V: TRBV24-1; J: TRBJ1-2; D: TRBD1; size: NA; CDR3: CATSDAGTVNYGYTF; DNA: TGTGCCACCAGTGACGCCGGGACAGTCAACTATGGCTACACCTTC
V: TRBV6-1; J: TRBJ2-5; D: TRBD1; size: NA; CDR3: CASSVRDRGLFRETQYF; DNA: TGTGCCAGCAGTGTCCGGGACAGGGGGCTTTTCCGGGAGACCCAGTACTTC
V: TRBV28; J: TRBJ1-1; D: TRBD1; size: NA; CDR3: CANSPRDSRIEAFF; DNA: TGTGCCAACAGTCCCCGGGACAGCAGAATTGAAGCTTTCTTT
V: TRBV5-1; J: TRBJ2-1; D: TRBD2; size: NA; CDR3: CASSQLAGDNEQFF; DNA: TGCGCCAGCAGCCAACTAGCGGGGGACAATGAGCAGTTCTTC
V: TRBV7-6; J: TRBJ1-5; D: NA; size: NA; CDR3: CASSSGQPNQPQHF; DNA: TGTGCCAGCAGCTCTGGACAGCCCAATCAGCCCCAGCATTTT
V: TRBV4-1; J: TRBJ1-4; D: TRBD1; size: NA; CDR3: CASSKPGTGGRGEKLFF; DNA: TGCGCCAGCAGCAAACCCGGGACAGGGGGCCGGGGTGAAAAACTGTTTTTT
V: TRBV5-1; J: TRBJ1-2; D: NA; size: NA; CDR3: CASSLGQVPYGYTF; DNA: TGCGCCAGCAGCTTGGGACAGGTTCCCTATGGCTACACCTTC
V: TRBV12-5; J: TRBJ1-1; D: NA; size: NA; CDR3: CASGQWGGRGEAFF; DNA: TGTGCTAGTGGGCAATGGGGGGGGCGCGGTGAAGCTTTCTTT
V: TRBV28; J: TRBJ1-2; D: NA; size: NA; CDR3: CASSLRIAYGYTF; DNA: TGTGCCAGCAGTCTGCGGATCGCCTATGGCTACACCTTC
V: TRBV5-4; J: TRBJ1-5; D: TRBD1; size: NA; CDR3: CASSLKGTGRNQPQHF; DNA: TGTGCCAGCAGCTTGAAGGGGACAGGGCGCAATCAGCCCCAGCATTTT
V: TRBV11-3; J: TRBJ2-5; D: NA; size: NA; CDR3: CASSNLAGRQETQYF; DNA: TGTGCCAGCAGCAACCTGGCGGGGCGGCAAGAGACCCAGTACTTC
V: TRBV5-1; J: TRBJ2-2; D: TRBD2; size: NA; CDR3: CASKRLAGVEGGELFF; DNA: TGCGCCAGCAAGAGACTAGCGGGAGTAGAAGGCGGGGAGCTGTTTTTT
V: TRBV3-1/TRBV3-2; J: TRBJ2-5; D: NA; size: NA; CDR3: CASRPRGRGPQETQYF; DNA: TGTGCCAGCAGGCCACGCGGCAGGGGCCCTCAAGAGACCCAGTACTTC
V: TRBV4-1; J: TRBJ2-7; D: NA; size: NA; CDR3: CASSQDRVSYEQYF; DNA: TGCGCCAGCAGCCAAGATCGGGTTTCCTACGAGCAGTACTTC
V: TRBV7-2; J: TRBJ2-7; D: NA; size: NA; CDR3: CASSPRGHSTYEQYF; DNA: TGTGCCAGCAGCCCCAGGGGCCACTCTACCTACGAGCAGTACTTC
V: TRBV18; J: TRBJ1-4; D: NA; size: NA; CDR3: CASSPEGVRANEKLFF; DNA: TGTGCCAGCTCACCGGAAGGGGTCAGGGCTAATGAAAAACTGTTTTTT
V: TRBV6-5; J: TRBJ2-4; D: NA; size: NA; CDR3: CASSYSRQTKNIQYF; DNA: TGTGCCAGCAGTTACTCCCGACAGACCAAAAACATTCAGTACTTC
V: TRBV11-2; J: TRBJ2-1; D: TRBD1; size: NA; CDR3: CASRPEAGRPGGNEQFF; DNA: TGTGCCAGCAGGCCCGAAGCTGGACGGCCAGGGGGCAATGAGCAGTTCTTC
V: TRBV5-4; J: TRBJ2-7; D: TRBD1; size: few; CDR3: CASSLARDRAYEQYF; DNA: TGTGCCAGCAGCCTCGCCCGGGACAGAGCCTACGAGCAGTACTTC
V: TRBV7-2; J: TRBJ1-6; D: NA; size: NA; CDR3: CASRRGGMVSPLHF; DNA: TGTGCCAGCAGACGAGGGGGAATGGTTTCACCCCTCCACTTT
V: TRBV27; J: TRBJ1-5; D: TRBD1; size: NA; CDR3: CASSTGQGYQPQHF; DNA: TGTGCCAGCAGTACCGGACAGGGATATCAGCCCCAGCATTTT
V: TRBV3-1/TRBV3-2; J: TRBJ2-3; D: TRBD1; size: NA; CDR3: CASSHRGLDTDTQYF; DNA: TGTGCCAGCAGCCACAGGGGGTTAGACACAGATACGCAGTATTTT
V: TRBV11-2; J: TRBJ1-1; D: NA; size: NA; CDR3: CASSLRFEAFF; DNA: TGTGCCAGCAGCTTGAGGTTCGAGGCTTTCTTT
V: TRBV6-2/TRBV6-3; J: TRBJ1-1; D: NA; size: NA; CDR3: CASSYALKEAFF; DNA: TGTGCCAGCAGTTACGCACTGAAAGAGGCTTTCTTT
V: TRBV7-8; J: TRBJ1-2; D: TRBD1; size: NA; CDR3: CASSPLRVEGASSNYGYTF; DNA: TGTGCCAGCAGCCCTCTCAGGGTGGAGGGGGCGAGCTCTAACTATGGCTACACCTTC